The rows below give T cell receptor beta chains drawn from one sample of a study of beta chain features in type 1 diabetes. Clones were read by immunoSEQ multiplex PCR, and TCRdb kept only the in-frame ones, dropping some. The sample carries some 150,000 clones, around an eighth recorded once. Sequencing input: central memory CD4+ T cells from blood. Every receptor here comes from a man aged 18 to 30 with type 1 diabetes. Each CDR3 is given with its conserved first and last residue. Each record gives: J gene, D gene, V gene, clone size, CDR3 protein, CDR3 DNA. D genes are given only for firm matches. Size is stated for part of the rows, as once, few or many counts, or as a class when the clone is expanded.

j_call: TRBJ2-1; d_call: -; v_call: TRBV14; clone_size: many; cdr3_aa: CASSRPGGNEQFF; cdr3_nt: TGTGCCAGCAGCCGGCCCGGAGGCAATGAGCAGTTCTTC
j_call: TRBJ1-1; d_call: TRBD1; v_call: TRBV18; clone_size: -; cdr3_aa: CASSPLQGGEAFF; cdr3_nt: TGTGCCAGCTCACCGTTGCAGGGGGGTGAAGCTTTCTTT
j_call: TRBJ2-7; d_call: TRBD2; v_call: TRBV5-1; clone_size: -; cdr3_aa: CASSLFGLAGDFSYEQYF; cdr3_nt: TGCGCCAGCAGCTTGTTTGGACTAGCGGGGGATTTTTCCTACGAGCAGTACTTC
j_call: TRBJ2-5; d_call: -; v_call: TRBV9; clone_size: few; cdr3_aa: CASSVEGSRETQYF; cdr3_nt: TGTGCCAGCAGCGTAGAGGGGAGTCGTGAGACCCAGTACTTC
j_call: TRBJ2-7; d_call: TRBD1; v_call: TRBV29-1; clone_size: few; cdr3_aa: CSVEGEISTGGGTYEQYF; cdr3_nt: TGCAGCGTTGAAGGGGAAATCTCAACAGGGGGCGGCACCTACGAGCAGTACTTC
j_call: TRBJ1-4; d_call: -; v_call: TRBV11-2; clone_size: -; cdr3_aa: CASSLESGINNEKLFF; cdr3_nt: TGTGCCAGCAGCTTAGAGTCAGGGATCAATAATGAAAAACTGTTTTTT
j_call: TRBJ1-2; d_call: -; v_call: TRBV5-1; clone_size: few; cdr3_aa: CASSLDVYGYTF; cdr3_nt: TGCGCCAGCAGCTTGGATGTGTATGGCTACACCTTC
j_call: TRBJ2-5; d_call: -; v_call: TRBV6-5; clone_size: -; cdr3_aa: CASNTGRETQYF; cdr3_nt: TGTGCCAGCAATACAGGGCGGGAGACCCAGTACTTC
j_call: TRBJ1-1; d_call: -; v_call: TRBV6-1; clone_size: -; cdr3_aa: CATRWQGDTEAFF; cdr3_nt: TGTGCCACCCGGTGGCAGGGAGACACTGAAGCTTTCTTT
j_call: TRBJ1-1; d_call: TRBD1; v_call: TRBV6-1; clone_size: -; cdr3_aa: CASTGDRVAFF; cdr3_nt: TGTGCCAGCACCGGGGACAGGGTTGCTTTCTTT
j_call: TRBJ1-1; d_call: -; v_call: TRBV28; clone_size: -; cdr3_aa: CASYSSSNTEAFF; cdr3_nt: TGTGCCAGCTATAGTAGTTCGAACACTGAAGCTTTCTTT
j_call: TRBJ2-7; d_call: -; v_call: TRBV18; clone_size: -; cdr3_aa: CASSPLAGEQYF; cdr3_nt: TGTGCCAGCTCACCACTTGCTGGCGAGCAGTACTTC
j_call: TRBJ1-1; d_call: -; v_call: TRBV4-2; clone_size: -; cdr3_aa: CASSQDRGRDTEAFF; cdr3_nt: TGTGCCAGCAGCCAAGACCGGGGCAGGGACACTGAAGCTTTCTTT
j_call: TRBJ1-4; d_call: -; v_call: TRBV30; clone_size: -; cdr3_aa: CAWNKTSTNEKLFF; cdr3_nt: TGTGCCTGGAATAAGACCTCAACTAATGAAAAACTGTTTTTT
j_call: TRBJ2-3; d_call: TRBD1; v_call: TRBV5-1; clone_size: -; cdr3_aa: CASSPTGTGTDTQYF; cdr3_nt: TGCGCCAGCAGCCCGACCGGGACAGGGACAGATACGCAGTATTTT
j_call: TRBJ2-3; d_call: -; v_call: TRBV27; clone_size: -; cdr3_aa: CASSLFVQGDTQYF; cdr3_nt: TGTGCCAGCAGTTTATTCGTCCAGGGGGATACGCAGTATTTT
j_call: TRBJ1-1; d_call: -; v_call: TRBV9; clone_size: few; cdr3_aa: CASSPTLATEAFF; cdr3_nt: TGTGCCAGCAGCCCCACTTTGGCCACTGAAGCTTTCTTT
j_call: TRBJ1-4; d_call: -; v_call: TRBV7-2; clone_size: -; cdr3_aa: CASSEREKLFF; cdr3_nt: TGTGCCAGCAGCGAACGTGAAAAACTGTTTTTT
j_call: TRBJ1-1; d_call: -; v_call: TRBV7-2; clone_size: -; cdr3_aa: CASSLRISAATEAFF; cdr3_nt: TGTGCCAGCAGCTTAAGGATTTCGGCGGCCACTGAAGCTTTCTTT
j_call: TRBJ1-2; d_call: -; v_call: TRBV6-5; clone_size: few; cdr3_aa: CASSYGQRQGDGYTF; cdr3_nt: TGTGCCAGCAGTTACGGGCAGCGCCAAGGAGATGGCTACACCTTC
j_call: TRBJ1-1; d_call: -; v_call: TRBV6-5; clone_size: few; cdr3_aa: CASSYSGRAPFF; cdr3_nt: TGTGCCAGCAGTTACTCTGGCAGGGCCCCTTTCTTT
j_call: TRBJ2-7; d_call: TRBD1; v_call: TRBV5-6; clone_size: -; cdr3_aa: CASSLRQGTAYEQYF; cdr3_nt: TGTGCCAGCAGCTTACGACAGGGAACTGCCTACGAGCAGTACTTC
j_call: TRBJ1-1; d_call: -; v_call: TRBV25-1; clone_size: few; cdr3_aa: CASTPLQGVGAFF; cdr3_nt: TGTGCCAGCACCCCCCTCCAAGGGGTCGGAGCTTTCTTT
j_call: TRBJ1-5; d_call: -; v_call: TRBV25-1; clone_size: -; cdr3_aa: CASMDGRSINQPQHF; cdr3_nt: TGTGCCAGCATGGATGGCAGGTCGATAAATCAGCCCCAGCATTTT
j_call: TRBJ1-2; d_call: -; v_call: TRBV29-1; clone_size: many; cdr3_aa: CSVDHDGYTF; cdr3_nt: TGCAGCGTTGACCACGATGGCTACACCTTC
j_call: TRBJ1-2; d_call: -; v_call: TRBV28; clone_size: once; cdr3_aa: CASSIGAGADGYTF; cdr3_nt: TGTGCCAGCAGTATCGGGGCAGGGGCGGATGGCTACACCTTC
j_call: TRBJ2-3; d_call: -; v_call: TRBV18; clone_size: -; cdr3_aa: CASSAPGVDTQYF; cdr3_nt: TGTGCCAGCTCCGCACCAGGGGTAGATACGCAGTATTTT
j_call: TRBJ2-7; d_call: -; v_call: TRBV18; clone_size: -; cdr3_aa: CASSPAGSNYEQYF; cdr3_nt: TGTGCCAGCTCACCGGCGGGTTCTAACTACGAGCAGTACTTC
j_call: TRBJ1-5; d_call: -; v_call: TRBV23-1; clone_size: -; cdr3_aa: CASSGSGRGADQPQHF; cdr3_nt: TGCGCCAGCAGTGGGTCCGGGAGGGGAGCAGATCAGCCCCAGCATTTT
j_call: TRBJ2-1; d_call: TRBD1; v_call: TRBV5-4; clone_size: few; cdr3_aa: CASSLTGANEQFF; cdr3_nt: TGTGCCAGCAGTCTGACAGGGGCCAATGAGCAGTTCTTC
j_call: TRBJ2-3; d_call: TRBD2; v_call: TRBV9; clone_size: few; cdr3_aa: CASSVGLAGGPTDTQYF; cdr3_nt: TGTGCCAGCAGCGTAGGACTAGCGGGGGGGCCCACAGATACGCAGTATTTT
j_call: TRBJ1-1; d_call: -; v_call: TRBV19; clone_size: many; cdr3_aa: CASRNGQGYTEAFF; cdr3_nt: TGTGCCAGTAGGAATGGGCAGGGCTACACTGAAGCTTTCTTT
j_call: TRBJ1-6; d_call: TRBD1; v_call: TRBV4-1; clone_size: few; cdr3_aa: CASSQDGGTGDLPLHF; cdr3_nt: TGCGCCAGCAGCCAAGATGGGGGGACAGGGGATCTCCCCCTCCACTTT
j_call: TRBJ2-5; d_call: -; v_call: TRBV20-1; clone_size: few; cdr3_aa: CSASIQETQYF; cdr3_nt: TGCAGTGCTAGTATTCAAGAGACCCAGTACTTC
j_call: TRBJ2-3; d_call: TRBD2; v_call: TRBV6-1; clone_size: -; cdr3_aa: CATLAGGPGDTQYF; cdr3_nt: TGTGCCACCCTAGCGGGGGGGCCCGGAGATACGCAGTATTTT
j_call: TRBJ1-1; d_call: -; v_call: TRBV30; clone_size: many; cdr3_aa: CACTSGPTEAFF; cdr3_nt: TGTGCCTGCACTTCAGGGCCCACTGAAGCTTTCTTT
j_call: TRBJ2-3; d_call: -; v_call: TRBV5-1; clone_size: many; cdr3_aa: CASSLPGGGTDTQYF; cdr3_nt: TGCGCCAGCAGCTTGCCCGGGGGCGGCACAGATACGCAGTATTTT
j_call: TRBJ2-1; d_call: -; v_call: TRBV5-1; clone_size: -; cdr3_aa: CASTSAAGLGEQFF; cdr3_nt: TGCGCCAGCACTTCTGCTGCAGGGCTCGGTGAGCAGTTCTTC
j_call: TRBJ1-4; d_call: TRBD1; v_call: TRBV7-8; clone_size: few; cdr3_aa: CASSSDRGGDEKLFF; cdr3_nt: TGTGCCAGCAGCTCCGACAGGGGCGGGGATGAAAAACTGTTTTTT
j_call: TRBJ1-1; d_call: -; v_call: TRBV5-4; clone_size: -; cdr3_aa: CASSSPGHKNTEAFF; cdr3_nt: TGTGCCAGCAGCTCTCCCGGACACAAGAACACTGAAGCTTTCTTT
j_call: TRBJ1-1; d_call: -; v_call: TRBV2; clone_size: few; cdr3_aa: CASKDSEAFF; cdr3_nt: TGTGCCAGCAAAGACAGTGAAGCTTTCTTT
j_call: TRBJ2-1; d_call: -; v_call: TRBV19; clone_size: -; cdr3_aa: CASSLNLGHNEQFF; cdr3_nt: TGTGCCAGTAGTTTAAATTTGGGGCACAATGAGCAGTTCTTC